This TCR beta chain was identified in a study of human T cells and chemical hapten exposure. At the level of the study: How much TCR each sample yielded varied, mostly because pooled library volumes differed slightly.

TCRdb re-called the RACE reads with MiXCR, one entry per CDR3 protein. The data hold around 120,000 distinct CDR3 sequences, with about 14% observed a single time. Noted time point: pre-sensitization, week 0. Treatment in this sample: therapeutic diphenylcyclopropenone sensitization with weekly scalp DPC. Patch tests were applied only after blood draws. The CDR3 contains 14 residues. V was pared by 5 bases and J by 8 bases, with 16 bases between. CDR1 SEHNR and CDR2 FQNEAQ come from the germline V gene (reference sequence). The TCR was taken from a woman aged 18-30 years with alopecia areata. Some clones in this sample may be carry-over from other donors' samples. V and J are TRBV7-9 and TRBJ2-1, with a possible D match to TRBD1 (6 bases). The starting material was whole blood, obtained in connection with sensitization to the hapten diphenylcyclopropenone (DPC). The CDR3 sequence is CASSHLGHQHEQFF. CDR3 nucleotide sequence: TGTGCCAGCAGCCACCTGGGACATCAGCATGAGCAGTTCTTC.